What follows are 11 T cell receptor beta chains derived from one specimen sequenced in a study of PD-1 blockade in classical Hodgkin lymphoma. Relapses following autologous stem cell transplantation were seen in all patients, with brentuximab vedotin exposure varying. Generated by immunoSEQ multiplex PCR, the TCRdb table keeps only in-frame clones and is missing some. The sample has 40,000 to 45,000 clones, 60% to 85% seen once. Material: peripheral blood mononuclear cells (PBMCs), obtained at baseline. These receptor sequences come from a human donor with classical Hodgkin lymphoma.

This chain connects TRBV5-6 to TRBJ2-3; TRBD2 aligns across 9 bases. The ends lost 6 bases at V and 4 bases at J; junction bases unmatched: 12. Germline V gene data show CDR1 as SGHDT and CDR2 as YYEEEE. This CDR3 has 16 amino acids. CDR3 loop: CASTSFLAGEPDTQYF. DNA of the CDR3: TGTGCCAGCACCTCTTTTTTAGCGGGAGAGCCAGATACGCAGTATTTT.

The V gene is TRBV9, the J gene TRBJ2-3, with a weak D call TRBD2 (6 bases). V lost 0 bases and J 5 bases, leaving 13 bases between the germline ends. From germline, CDR1 is SGDLS and CDR2 YYNGEE. This CDR3 spans 15 amino acids. The CDR3 here is CASSVGGIYRDTQYF. The DNA for the CDR3 is TGTGCCAGCAGCGTAGGCGGGATCTACAGAGATACGCAGTATTTT.

The rearrangement joins TRBV27 to TRBJ2-3, with 10 bases identical to TRBD1. Germline loops: CDR1 MNHEY, CDR2 SMNVEV (reference sequence). The V and J ends lost 3 bases and 3 bases, in that order; junction bases with no gene match: 3. This CDR3 region has 15 residues. The CDR3 DNA is TGTGCCAGCAGTTTTTGGACAGGGGGAACAGATACGCAGTATTTT. Translated: CASSFWTGGTDTQYF.

The chain is built from TRBV5-4 and TRBJ1-1, with a weak D call TRBD1 (5 bases). Trimming cost V 3 bases and J 1 base, with 7 bases left between them. Germline CDR1 and CDR2: SGHNT and YYREEE (reference sequence). This CDR3 is 13 amino acids long. The CDR3 coding sequence is TGTGCCAGCAGCTCGGACACGAACACTGAAGCTTTCTTT. Its translation is CASSSDTNTEAFF.

This chain links TRBV4-3 with TRBJ1-4; 8 bases agree with TRBD1. CDR1 and CDR2 (germline): LGHNA, YSLEER. V was clipped by 3 bases and J by 8 bases; unmatched bases: 8. The CDR3 loop spans 15 amino acids. In nucleotides, the CDR3 is TGCGCCAGCAGCCAGATCGACAGGGGAGGGGAAAAACTGTTTTTT. It yields the protein CASSQIDRGGEKLFF.

The rearrangement links TRBV4-2 to TRBJ2-5; 10 bases agree with TRBD2. This CDR3 has 17 residues. CDR1 is LGHNA, CDR2 YNFKEQ, per germline. The ends lost 4 bases at V and 4 bases at J; junction bases unmatched: 12. Here the CDR3 DNA reads TGTGCCAGCAGCCTCGACGAGCGGGGGGGCAGCCCAGAGACCCAGTACTTC. Translating it yields CASSLDERGGSPETQYF.

A few counts support this clone. The V call is TRBV19, the J call TRBJ2-5; TRBD2 matches 8 bases. The germline CDR1 and CDR2 sequences are LNHDA and SQIVND (reference sequence). The CDR3 contains 16 residues. V lost 5 bases, J lost 1 base, and 9 bases stayed unmatched. As DNA, the CDR3 is TGTGCCAGTAGTCCGCGGGGGGACAATCCCCAAGAGACCCAGTACTTC. Protein sequence: CASSPRGDNPQETQYF.

The chain carries TRBV11-2 and TRBJ2-7; D unresolved. Trimming pared 4 bases from V and 1 base from J, leaving 11 bases between. CDR3 length: 14 amino acids. CDR1 and CDR2 from the germline V gene are SGHAT and FQNNGV. CDR3: CASSSERASYEQYF. The CDR3 nucleotides are TGTGCCAGCAGCTCCGAACGTGCTTCCTACGAGCAGTACTTC. Drawing the rest from reference TRBV11-2 and TRBJ2-7, the complete variable domain is EAGVAQSPRYKIIEKRQSVAFWCNPISGHATLYWYQQILGQGPKLLIQFQNNGVVDDSQLPKDRFSAERLKGVDSTLKIQPAKLEDSAVYLCASSSERASYEQYFGPGTRLTVT.

The chain is built from TRBV4-1 and TRBJ2-7; D is perhaps TRBD1 (5 bases). Germline V gives CDR1 MGHRA, CDR2 YSYEKL. The V end lost 0 bases, the J end lost 4 bases, and 22 bases lay between the germline ends. The CDR3 covers 18 residues. The DNA for the CDR3 is TGCGCCAGCAGCCAAGATGGTGGGAAGGGGTATGGCTATTACGAGCAGTACTTC. This sequence encodes CASSQDGGKGYGYYEQYF.

On this clone: The sample contains more than one DNA sequence encoding this CDR3. The chain carries TRBV27 and TRBJ1-1; D may be TRBD1 (6 bases). Trimming shortened V by 6 bases and J by 0 bases, and 14 bases separated the two germline ends. Germline assignment: CDR1 MNHEY and CDR2 SMNVEV (reference sequence). The CDR3 totals 15 residues. CDR3 sequence (DNA): TGTGCCAGCAGCTTACGTACAGGGATGAACACTGAAGCTTTCTTT. This codes for CASSLRTGMNTEAFF.

This chain links TRBV4-3 with TRBJ1-2; 8 nucleotides align to TRBD1. The CDR3 is 15 amino acids. Germline assignment: CDR1 LGHNA and CDR2 YSLEER. Losses at the gene ends were 0 bases for V and 4 bases for J; bases not matched to a gene: 4. CDR3 amino acids: CASSQDQGASYGYTF. CDR3 in DNA: TGCGCCAGCAGCCAAGATCAGGGGGCTAGCTATGGCTACACCTTC.